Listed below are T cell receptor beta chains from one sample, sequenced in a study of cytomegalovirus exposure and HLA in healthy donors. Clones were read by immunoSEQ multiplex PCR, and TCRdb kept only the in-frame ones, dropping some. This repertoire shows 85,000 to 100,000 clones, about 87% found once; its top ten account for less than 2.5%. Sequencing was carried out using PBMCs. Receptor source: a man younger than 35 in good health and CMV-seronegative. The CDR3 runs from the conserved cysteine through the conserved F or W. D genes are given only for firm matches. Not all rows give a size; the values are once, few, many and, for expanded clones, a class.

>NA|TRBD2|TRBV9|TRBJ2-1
TGTGCCAGCAGCGTAGCTTCTTGGCTAGCGGGGCAAGATGAGCAGTTCTTC
CASSVASWLAGQDEQFF
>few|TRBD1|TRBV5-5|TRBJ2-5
TGTGCCAGCAGCTTGGGTATAGGGGGCAGATTGGTCTATCAAGAGACCCAGTACTTC
CASSLGIGGRLVYQETQYF
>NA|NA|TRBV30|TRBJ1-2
TGTGCCTGGAGCGGGGGACCGATGCCCCTCTATGGCTACACCTTC
CAWSGGPMPLYGYTF
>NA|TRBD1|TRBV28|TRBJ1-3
TGTGCCAGCAGTCCGCAGGGGGCGCTTGGAAACACCATATATTTT
CASSPQGALGNTIYF
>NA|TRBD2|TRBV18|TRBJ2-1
TGTGCCAGCTCACTATCGGCCGGGACTATTAGATGGGAGCAGTTCTTC
CASSLSAGTIRWEQFF
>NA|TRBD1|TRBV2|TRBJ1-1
TGTGCCAGCAGTTACAGGGGGGAGAACACTGAAGCTTTCTTT
CASSYRGENTEAFF
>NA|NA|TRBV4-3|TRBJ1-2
TGCGCCAGCAGCCAAGGCGAGGGGAGGGTTGGCTACACCTTC
CASSQGEGRVGYTF
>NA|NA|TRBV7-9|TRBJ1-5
TGTTCCAGCAGCTTAGACGGTCATCAGCCCCAGCATTTT
CSSSLDGHQPQHF
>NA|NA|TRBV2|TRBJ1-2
TGTGCCAGCAGTTACTGGACGGCGGGGGGTAGGGGCTACACCTTC
CASSYWTAGGRGYTF
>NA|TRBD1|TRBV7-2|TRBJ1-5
TGTGCCAGCAGCTCTGGGCCGGGACAGGGAATTAGCAATCAGCCCCAGCATTTT
CASSSGPGQGISNQPQHF
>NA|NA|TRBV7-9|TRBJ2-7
TGTTCCAGCAGCGCTAAGGGACTGGCGAGCTACGAGCAGTACTTC
CSSSAKGLASYEQYF
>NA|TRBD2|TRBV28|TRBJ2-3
TGTGCCAGCAGTCCGACGGGTCTAGCGGGCAAGGATTTT
CASSPTGLAGKDF
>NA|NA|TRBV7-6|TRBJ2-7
TGTGCCAGCAGCTTAGATACGGGTCCCTACGAGCAGTACTTC
CASSLDTGPYEQYF
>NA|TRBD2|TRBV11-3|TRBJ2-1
TGTGCCAGCAGCTTAGCACTTTACGGTAGCGGGGATTGGCCTTACAATGAGCAGTTCTTC
CASSLALYGSGDWPYNEQFF
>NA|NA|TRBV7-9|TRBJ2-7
TGTGCCAGCAGTACCTGGGACTTGAGGATCGGCGAGCAGTACTTC
CASSTWDLRIGEQYF
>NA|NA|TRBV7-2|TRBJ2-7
TGTGCCAGCAGCTTAGGTACATACCTGAACGAGCAGTACTTC
CASSLGTYLNEQYF
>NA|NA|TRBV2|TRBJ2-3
TGTGCCAGCAGTGCTGTAGATACGCAGTATTTT
CASSAVDTQYF
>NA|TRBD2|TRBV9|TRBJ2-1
TGTGCTAGCGGGAGCTCCGTCAATGAGCAGTTCTTC
CASGSSVNEQFF
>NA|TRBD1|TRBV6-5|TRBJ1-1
TGTGCCAGCACCCGGGACAGGGTGAACACTGAAGCTTTCTTT
CASTRDRVNTEAFF
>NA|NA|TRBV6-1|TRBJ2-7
TGTGCCGTCCACCGGACGGGAGACTTCTACGAGCAGTACTTC
CAVHRTGDFYEQYF
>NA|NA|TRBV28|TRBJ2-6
TGTGCCAGCAACTCCGATAGCTCTGGGGCCAACGTCCTGACTTTC
CASNSDSSGANVLTF
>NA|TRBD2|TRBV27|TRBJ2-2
TGTGCCAGCAGGCTCCCCGGGAGGGCGGCCGGGGAGCTGTTTTTT
CASRLPGRAAGELFF
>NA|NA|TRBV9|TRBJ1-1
TGTGCCAGCAGCGTAGGGACAGTGAGACCAATGAACACTGAAGCTTTCTTT
CASSVGTVRPMNTEAFF
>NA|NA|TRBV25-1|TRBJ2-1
TGTGCCAGCAGAATCAACACTGAGCAGTTCTTC
CASRINTEQFF
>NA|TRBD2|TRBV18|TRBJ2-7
TGTGCCAGCTCATCCCGGGGTGGACTAGCGGGACTCTACGAGCAGTACTTC
CASSSRGGLAGLYEQYF
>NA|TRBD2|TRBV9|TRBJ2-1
TGTGCCAGCAGCCCTTCCCCGGGACTAGCGGGAGGCAATGAGCAGTTCTTC
CASSPSPGLAGGNEQFF
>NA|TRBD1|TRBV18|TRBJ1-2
TGTGCCAGCTCACCCGGACAGGGCGGCCATGGCTACACCTTC
CASSPGQGGHGYTF
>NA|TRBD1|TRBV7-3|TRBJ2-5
TGTGCCAGCAGTCGGGACAGGCAAGAGACCCAGTACTTC
CASSRDRQETQYF
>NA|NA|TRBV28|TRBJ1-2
TGTGTCAGCCGGGTCGGAGGGAATGACTATGGCTACACCTTC
CVSRVGGNDYGYTF
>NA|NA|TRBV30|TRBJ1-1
TGTGCCTGGAGTCGCGGCACTGGGAGGTTGGGAATGAACACTGAAGCTTTCTTT
CAWSRGTGRLGMNTEAFF
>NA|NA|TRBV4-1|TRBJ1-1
TGCGCCAGCAGCGACGGGTCTCACGGGACTGAAGCTTTCTTT
CASSDGSHGTEAFF
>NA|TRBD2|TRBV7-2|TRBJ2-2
TGTGCCAGCAGCCCGACTAGCCCAAACACCGGGGAGCTGTTTTTT
CASSPTSPNTGELFF
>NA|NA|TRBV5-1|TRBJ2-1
TGCGCCAGCAGCTTGACGAGGAGTTCCTACAATGAGCAGTTCTTC
CASSLTRSSYNEQFF
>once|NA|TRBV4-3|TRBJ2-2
TGCGCCAGCAGCCAAGATTCGCTCTACCCCGGGGAGCTGTTTTTT
CASSQDSLYPGELFF
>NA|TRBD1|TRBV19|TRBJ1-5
TGTGCCAGTAGTCGAGCAGGGGGTGCCCAGCCCCAGCATTTT
CASSRAGGAQPQHF
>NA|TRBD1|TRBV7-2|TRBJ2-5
TGTGCCAGCAGCCTGGGACAGGGGCTGAAGACCCAGTACTTC
CASSLGQGLKTQYF
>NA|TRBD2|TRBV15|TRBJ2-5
TGTGCCACCAGCAGGGGGGGGACCTCGTACCAAGAGACCCAGTACTTC
CATSRGGTSYQETQYF
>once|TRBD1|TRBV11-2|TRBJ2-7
TGTGCCAGCAGCTTAATAGGGACAGGATCCTACGAGCAGTACTTC
CASSLIGTGSYEQYF